This T cell receptor beta chain derives from a study of OX40 agonist ivuxolimab in advanced cancers. Study-wide background: Dose-escalation patients' cancers were hepatocellular carcinoma, melanoma, renal cell or head and neck cancer. Overall study results and limits: Expanded clones were, on average, more numerous in CD8+ T cells than in CD4+.

With respect to this clone: The antigen remains undetermined.

The protocol was immunoSEQ multiplex PCR, while the TCRdb copy is restricted to in-frame clones and leaves out a portion. The sample has 65,000 to 80,000 clones, approximately 90% seen once. Per the germline V gene, CDR1 is SGHRS and CDR2 is YFSETQ. The CDR3 loop spans 15 amino acids. V was clipped by 4 bases and J by 8 bases, with 16 bases between them. This chain links TRBV5-1 with TRBJ1-6, with D possibly matching TRBD1 (6 bases). Sequencing used CD4+ or CD8+ T cells sorted from blood, obtained in a trial of the OX40 agonist ivuxolimab. The origin of this receptor is an adult with an advanced solid tumor such as melanoma, head and neck, liver or kidney cancer. CDR3 nucleotides: TGCGCCAGCAGCATCTCGGGACAAGGAGATTCACCCCTCCACTTT. Its translation is CASSISGQGDSPLHF.